The T cell receptor (beta chain) under discussion was sequenced for a study of OX40 agonist ivuxolimab in advanced cancers. Study-level background: Ivuxolimab was delivered to patients intravenously every 2 weeks at doses spanning 0.01 to 10 mg/kg. Under the entry rules, prior anti-PD-1, anti-PD-L1 or anti-CTLA-4 therapy was allowed, and about 40% had some.

Profiled with immunoSEQ multiplex PCR; TCRdb holds only in-frame clones, not every one. The data show fewer than 50,000 clones, over 60% seen once. This clone was picked up one time. Sequences were derived from CD4+ or CD8+ T cells sorted from blood, sampled in a trial of the OX40 agonist ivuxolimab. The clonotype comes from an adult with an advanced solid tumor such as melanoma, head and neck, liver or kidney cancer.

The CDR3 region is CASSQRDSSYEQYF. In nucleotides, the CDR3 is TGTGCCAGCAGCCAACGGGACTCATCCTACGAGCAGTACTTC. This chain links TRBV7-2 with TRBJ2-7; D possibly corresponds to TRBD2 (6 bases). Looked up from germline, CDR1 is SGHTA and CDR2 is FQGNSA. This CDR3 spans 14 amino acids. Trimming stripped 5 bases from V and 1 base from J, with 12 bases between.